The clone carrying this T cell receptor (beta chain) has a handful of counts. The data are from a study of sequential checkpoint blockade in melanoma. Study summary: Both treatment sequences were followed by maintenance nivolumab.

Libraries were prepared by immunoSEQ multiplex PCR; TCRdb keeps only in-frame clonotypes and omits some of them. The repertoire has about 30,000 clones, around 90% of them found once; the top ten carry 14%. Treatment of the sample: randomized to nivolumab then ipilimumab (arm A) or the reverse (arm B). None of the patients previously received DNA-damaging chemotherapy. PBMC sorting kept live CD3+CD8+ cells without CD19 or CD56. Sequenced material: CD8+ T cells sorted from blood (inferred from file names), taken from a patient given nivolumab and ipilimumab in sequence. The receptor was derived from a human donor with melanoma.

The CDR3 sequence is CASSPWMRGNTEAFF. The CDR3 DNA reads as TGCGCCAGCAGCCCTTGGATGAGAGGGAACACTGAAGCTTTCTTT. This rearrangement joins TRBV5-1 to TRBJ1-1; no definite D call. With 4 bases removed from V and 1 base from J, the gap between germline ends came to 14 bases. Germline values: CDR1 SGHRS, CDR2 YFSETQ. This CDR3 contains 15 residues.